The present entry profiles one T cell receptor beta chain with its context. No antigen is known for it. A read error may account for a junction end that differs from germline. Of the isolated RNA, all was reverse transcribed, and so the sequenced material was expressed TCRB transcripts. Some 3.4 million reads were obtained on average from naive, central memory and regulatory T cell samples. Assay used: immunoSEQ multiplex PCR; TCRdb lists only in-frame clones, some missing. The sample lists 500,000 to 650,000 clones, around an eighth occurring once. Sorting based on CD45RO/CCR7/CD25/CD127/CD95/CD27 separated CD4+ naive, central memory, regulatory and stem cell-like memory cells. This sample stems from a study of beta chain features in type 1 diabetes. Study-level findings and limits: People with Type 1 diabetes carried modestly yet significantly shorter TCRB CDR3s in all four CD4+ subsets. When VDJ junctions were examined, type 1 diabetes patients showed fewer insertions and more deletions.

This CDR3 is 17 amino acids long. Looked up from germline, CDR1 is SSHAT and CDR2 is FNYEAQ (reference sequence). This receptor was taken from a man aged 25 to 40 with type 1 diabetes. The material sequenced was naive CD4+ T cells from blood. This rearrangement joins TRBV7-7 to TRBJ2-2, with 9 positions matching TRBD1. CDR3 region: CASSSIQGARNTGELFF. The CDR3 bases are TGTGCTAGCAGCTCGATACAGGGGGCCCGAAACACCGGGGAGCTGTTTTTT. Based on the CDR3 plus reference TRBV7-7 and TRBJ2-2, the full variable domain is GAGVSQSPRYKVTKRGQDVTLRCDPISSHATLYWYQQALGQGPEFLTYFNYEAQPDKSGLPSDRFSAERPEGSISTLTIQRTEQRDSAMYRCASSSIQGARNTGELFFGEGSRLTVL.